This T cell receptor beta chain was sequenced for a study of technical replicates of blood from four donors. Only in-frame clones appear in the TCRdb table, and some are missing; sequencing was by immunoSEQ multiplex PCR. This sample yields approximately 75,000 clones, of which approximately 97% are seen a single time; 0.18% belongs to the top ten. CDR1 GTSNPN and CDR2 SVGIG come from the germline V gene (reference sequence). The CDR3 runs 14 residues. V was trimmed by 0 bases and J by 7 bases, leaving 13 bases between them. This TCR derives from a human donor in good health. The chain has TRBV30 and TRBJ1-5; possible D gene TRBD1, 5 bases. The sequenced material came from T cells isolated from PBMCs. The CDR3 nucleotides read TGTGCCTGGAGTGTACGGGGGGGAGTCCAGCCCCAGCATTTT. Its translation is CAWSVRGGVQPQHF.